The clone carrying this T cell receptor (beta chain) was recorded once. Its specificity is not known. This entry comes from a study of cytomegalovirus exposure and HLA in healthy donors. Study findings and constraints: Donor immune exposure was known only as CMV serostatus.

The PCR made use of 60 Vbeta and 13 Jbeta primers. Profiling relied on immunoSEQ multiplex PCR, and the TCRdb table lists in-frame clones only, not all of them. The sample carries more than 85,000 clones, just over 75% recorded once. Germline trimming cut 0 bases from V and 2 bases from J; bases unmatched to any gene: 2. Germline CDR1 is KGHSH and CDR2 is LQKENI. This CDR3 contains 17 residues. What was sequenced was PBMCs. This rearrangement joins TRBV18 to TRBJ2-1, with 12 bases that match TRBD2. This sequence originates from a man in his forties or fifties in good health and CMV-seropositive. This CDR3 is CASSPPLAGGPYNEQFF. The CDR3 DNA reads as TGTGCCAGCTCACCACCACTAGCGGGAGGACCCTACAATGAGCAGTTCTTC.